This entry lists 24 T cell receptor beta chains sequenced from one sample in a study of PD-1 blockade in classical Hodgkin lymphoma. Every patient had relapsed following autologous stem cell transplantation, and cohorts differed in brentuximab vedotin exposure. Starting with thawed PBMCs, CD4+ T cells were purified by magnetic negative selection. Measured with immunoSEQ multiplex PCR; TCRdb has only the in-frame clones, and not every one. The sample includes about 35,000 clones, around nine tenths of them seen just once. The sequencing here drew on CD4+ T cells from blood, taken at baseline. The receptors here all came from a human donor with classical Hodgkin lymphoma.

This sequence joins TRBV10-1 and TRBJ2-1; TRBD2 is a possible D gene (5 bases). Per the germline V gene, CDR1 is WNHNN and CDR2 is SYGVQD (reference sequence). Trimming removed 6 bases at V and 0 bases at J, with 12 bases between. This CDR3 region has 15 residues. For the CDR3, the DNA is TGCGCCAGCAGCGATAGCGAGAGCTCCTACAATGAGCAGTTCTTC. It yields the protein CASSDSESSYNEQFF.

The chain combines TRBV11-2 with TRBJ1-2; D is undetermined. Germline V CDR1 and CDR2: SGHAT, FQNNGV. The CDR3 extends over 12 amino acids. The ends were cut back, 0 bases at V and 8 bases at J, with 7 bases in the middle. CDR3 sequence: CASSLEGNGYTF. DNA of the CDR3: TGTGCCAGCAGCTTAGAAGGGAACGGCTACACCTTC.

This clone was detected once. The V gene is TRBV6-6, the J gene TRBJ1-1; no firm D call. There are 15 residues in the CDR3. Trimming cost V 6 bases and J 1 base, with 15 bases left between them. Germline V CDR1 and CDR2: MNHNY, SVGAGI (reference sequence). Here the CDR3 DNA reads TGTGCCAGCAGACGTGAGGGTAGAGGGAACACTGAAGCTTTCTTT. Translating gives CASRREGRGNTEAFF.

The table lists this clone with a few counts. For the CDR3, the DNA is TGTGCCAGCAGCCAAGGACCGATTAGGGTGAATGGCTACACCTTC. It encodes CASSQGPIRVNGYTF. V gene TRBV14 combines with J gene TRBJ1-2; no clear D. CDR1 and CDR2 (germline): SGHDN, FVKESK. V lost 1 base to trimming and J lost 6 bases, with 15 bases between them. The CDR3 spans 15 residues.

The chain couples TRBV18 to TRBJ1-4, with D unresolved. V lost 5 bases and J lost 5, with 18 bases in between. The CDR3 loop spans 16 amino acids. Germline V gives CDR1 KGHSH, CDR2 LQKENI. In DNA, the CDR3 is TGTGCCAGCTCATTGTCCCCGCCAGCGAGCAATGAAAAACTGTTTTTT. Residues: CASSLSPPASNEKLFF. Variable domain in full (rest from reference TRBV18 and TRBJ1-4): NAGVMQNPRHLVRRRGQEARLRCSPMKGHSHVYWYRQLPEEGLKFMVYLQKENIIDESGMPKERFSAEFPKEGPSILRIQQVVRGDSAAYFCASSLSPPASNEKLFFGSGTQLSVL.

The V gene is TRBV25-1, the J gene TRBJ2-1; D gene unclear. CDR1 and CDR2 from the germline V gene are MGHDK and SYGVNS. The CDR3 covers 11 residues. The germline V and J ends were trimmed by 3 bases and 11 bases, with 8 bases remaining between them. CDR3 region: CASSDLGKQFF. The DNA of the CDR3 is TGTGCCAGCAGTGACCTGGGAAAGCAGTTCTTC. Combining the CDR3 with reference TRBV25-1 and TRBJ2-1 gives the whole variable domain EADIYQTPRYLVIGTGKKITLECSQTMGHDKMYWYQQDPGMELHLIHYSYGVNSTEKGDLSSESTVSRIRTEHFPLTLESARPSHTSQYLCASSDLGKQFFGPGTRLTVL.

This sequence joins TRBV6-5 and TRBJ2-7, with D unresolved. The CDR3 totals 13 residues. The V end was cut by 5 bases, the J end by 2 bases, with 10 bases between. CDR1 is MNHEY and CDR2 is SVGAGI in the germline V gene. The CDR3 spells CASSVTRAYEQYF. The CDR3 DNA reads TGTGCCAGCAGTGTGACTCGAGCCTACGAGCAGTACTTC.

The genes are TRBV29-1 and TRBJ1-3; D is unresolved. Germline lookup yields CDR1 SQVTM and CDR2 ANQGSEA. V lost 4 bases, J lost 3 bases, and 10 bases lay in between. CDR3 length: 13 residues. The CDR3 sequence: CSVVSILGNTIYF. CDR3 sequence (DNA): TGCAGCGTTGTAAGCATCCTTGGAAACACCATATATTTT.

This clone showed up just once. The chain recombines TRBV11-2 with TRBJ1-4; D uncertain. The CDR3 covers 11 residues. Germline V gene sequence: CDR1 SGHAT, CDR2 FQNNGV. V gave up 2 bases and J gave up 8 bases, with 3 bases separating them. The CDR3 sequence is CASSLREKLFF. CDR3 sequence (DNA): TGTGCCAGCAGCTTAAGGGAAAAACTGTTTTTT.

J is TRBJ1-6 and V is TRBV7-9; D is undetermined. The germline gives CDR1 SEHNR, CDR2 FQNEAQ (reference sequence). V lost 5 bases and J 0 bases, leaving 11 bases between the germline ends. The CDR3 is 16 residues long. The CDR3: CASSESLSSYNSPLHF. The CDR3, as DNA: TGTGCCAGCAGCGAATCTCTAAGCTCCTATAATTCACCCCTCCACTTT.

V gene TRBV5-1 combines with J gene TRBJ2-7; the D gene is possibly TRBD1 (6 bases). This CDR3 is built from 17 residues. V shed 4 bases and J shed 6 bases, with 26 bases lying between them. Germline V CDR1 and CDR2: SGHRS, YFSETQ. In DNA, the CDR3 is TGCGCCAGCAGCCCGACAAAGACACAGGGTCTGCTGGGCGAGCAGTACTTC. Amino acids: CASSPTKTQGLLGEQYF.

The CDR3 DNA follows: TGTGCCTGGAGTGTACAGGCGGAATCTCTCGGCGGCTACACCTTC. Translating gives CAWSVQAESLGGYTF. The rearrangement uses TRBV30 and TRBJ1-2; D is perhaps TRBD1 (5 bases). The germline V gene encodes CDR1 GTSNPN and CDR2 SVGIG (reference sequence). This CDR3 is 15 amino acids long. V lost 0 bases to trimming and J lost 8 bases, with 19 bases between them.

Here the CDR3 DNA reads TGTGCCAGCAGTTTTTGGGCCAGTTTAGATCAAGAGAAGGCCCAGTACTTC. Its protein is CASSFWASLDQEKAQYF. The rearrangement links TRBV28 to TRBJ2-5; D uncertain. The CDR3 is 17 amino acids. Trimming removed 3 bases from V and 9 bases from J, with 26 bases in between. CDR1 MDHEN and CDR2 SYDVKM come from the germline V gene.

The chain recombines TRBV2 with TRBJ2-7, with a tentative D call TRBD1 (6 bases). Germline V gene lookup returns CDR1 SNHLY and CDR2 FYNNEI. The CDR3 covers 14 residues. Trimming cost V 7 bases and J 3 bases, with 16 bases left between them. The chain's CDR3 is CASTLQGSYYEQYF. For the CDR3, the DNA is TGTGCCAGCACCCTACAGGGATCATACTACGAGCAGTACTTC.

The chain employs TRBV27 and TRBJ2-7, with 7 positions matching TRBD2. The CDR3 has 15 residues. The V and J ends lost 4 bases and 5 bases, in that order; junction bases with no gene match: 11. Germline CDR1 is MNHEY and CDR2 is SMNVEV (reference sequence). The CDR3: CASSWAPGRVNEQYF. The CDR3 DNA reads as TGTGCCAGCAGTTGGGCCCCGGGGAGGGTAAACGAGCAGTACTTC.

This chain links TRBV25-1 with TRBJ1-2, with D perhaps TRBD1 (6 bases). Trimming cost V 7 bases and J 4 bases, with 22 bases left between them. Per germline, CDR1 MGHDK and CDR2 SYGVNS. This CDR3 has 16 amino acids. The CDR3 DNA sequence: TGTGCCAGCACTTCGAATTTACAGGGTTTGATCTATGGCTACACCTTC. Translation gives CASTSNLQGLIYGYTF.

The V call is TRBV30, the J call TRBJ1-5; 7 nucleotides line up with TRBD1. This CDR3 is 20 amino acids long. From germline, CDR1 is GTSNPN and CDR2 SVGIG (reference sequence). J gave up 2 bases and V 4 bases, and 23 bases lay outside the gene matches. CDR3 region: CAWNLGGRTGRVRGNQPQHF. In DNA, the CDR3 is TGTGCCTGGAACCTGGGGGGGCGGACAGGACGGGTAAGGGGCAATCAGCCCCAGCATTTT.

This rearrangement joins TRBV19 to TRBJ2-1; no clear D. V was pared by 5 bases and J by 6 bases, with 14 bases between. The CDR3 length is 14 residues. Germline CDR1 LNHDA, CDR2 SQIVND (reference sequence). CDR3 protein: CASSWAGYFNEQFF. For the CDR3, the DNA is TGTGCCAGTAGTTGGGCCGGATACTTCAATGAGCAGTTCTTC.

This chain joins TRBV7-2 and TRBJ2-7; TRBD2 matches at 10 bases. This CDR3 has 19 amino acids. CDR1 SGHTA and CDR2 FQGNSA come from the germline V gene. Trimming cost V 4 bases and J 6 bases; bases outside gene matches: 21. The CDR3 reads CASSSDGGTGTSVYGEQYF. The DNA of the CDR3 is TGTGCCAGCAGCTCTGACGGGGGAACCGGGACTAGCGTCTATGGCGAGCAGTACTTC.

In DNA form, the CDR3 reads TGTGCCAGCAGAGGAGACACCCGAGCCCAAGGGCTGTTTTTT. Encoded protein: CASRGDTRAQGLFF. The chain employs TRBV7-2 and TRBJ1-4, with D hard to call. The germline V gene has CDR1 SGHTA and CDR2 FQGNSA. The CDR3 consists of 14 residues. Trimming took off 6 bases at V and 14 bases at J, with 22 bases between the two ends.

J is TRBJ2-1 and V is TRBV11-2; 9 bases are a match to TRBD2. Germline V gene sequence: CDR1 SGHAT, CDR2 FQNNGV. Trimming at V came to 5 bases and at J to 5 bases, leaving 7 bases not matched to a gene. CDR3 length: 15 amino acids. CDR3 sequence reads: CASSNRGLADNEQFF. The CDR3 DNA reads TGTGCCAGCAGCAACCGGGGACTAGCAGACAATGAGCAGTTCTTC.

The chain couples TRBV9 to TRBJ1-3; D is undetermined. The germline gives CDR1 SGDLS, CDR2 YYNGEE. The CDR3 has 14 residues. Trimming left V 0 bases short and J 3 bases short, with 7 bases between. CDR3 in amino acids: CASSVGSDGNTIYF. DNA of the CDR3: TGTGCCAGCAGCGTAGGCAGTGATGGAAACACCATATATTTT.

The V call is TRBV11-2, the J call TRBJ2-7, with D possibly being TRBD1 (6 bases). V gave up 1 base and J gave up 4 bases, with 14 bases separating them. Germline CDR1 reads SGHAT; CDR2 reads FQNNGV. This CDR3 spans 15 amino acids. CDR3 loop: CASSLGMTGGYEQYF. The CDR3 DNA sequence: TGTGCCAGCAGCTTAGGGATGACAGGCGGATACGAGCAGTACTTC.

V is TRBV15 and J is TRBJ2-1; no clear D gene. CDR3 length equals 16 residues. V was pared by 6 bases and J by 5 bases, with 20 bases between. Germline V gives CDR1 LNHNV, CDR2 YYDKDF (reference sequence). The CDR3 loop is CATSRYWSAGDNEQFF. The CDR3 DNA reads as TGTGCCACCAGTCGATACTGGAGCGCTGGCGACAATGAGCAGTTCTTC.